The sequence of this T cell receptor beta chain was determined in a study of T cell responses to AZD1222 COVID-19 vaccine. Whole-study context: Second doses were pooled across both intervals (about 4 or about 12 weeks). Points from the study as a whole: Nearly half of spike-specific TCRs reportedly target unmutated variant regions.

Germline lookup yields CDR1 SGHVS and CDR2 FNYEAQ. The germline V and J ends were trimmed by 4 bases and 3 bases, with 22 bases remaining between them. The CDR3 runs 17 residues. As for this clone: Its antigen is not known.

Method: immunoSEQ multiplex PCR; TCRdb's copy keeps in-frame clones and lacks some. The sample holds 150,000 to 200,000 clones, roughly 94% seen once. The origin of this receptor is an adult in good health. The starting material was peripheral blood, obtained on day 0 of AZD1222 vaccination. V usage is TRBV7-6 and J usage is TRBJ2-7; D is perhaps TRBD2 (5 bases). Here the CDR3 reads CASSSDGFPTAVYEQYF. DNA of the CDR3: TGTGCCAGCAGCTCGGACGGGTTCCCTACAGCGGTCTACGAGCAGTACTTC.